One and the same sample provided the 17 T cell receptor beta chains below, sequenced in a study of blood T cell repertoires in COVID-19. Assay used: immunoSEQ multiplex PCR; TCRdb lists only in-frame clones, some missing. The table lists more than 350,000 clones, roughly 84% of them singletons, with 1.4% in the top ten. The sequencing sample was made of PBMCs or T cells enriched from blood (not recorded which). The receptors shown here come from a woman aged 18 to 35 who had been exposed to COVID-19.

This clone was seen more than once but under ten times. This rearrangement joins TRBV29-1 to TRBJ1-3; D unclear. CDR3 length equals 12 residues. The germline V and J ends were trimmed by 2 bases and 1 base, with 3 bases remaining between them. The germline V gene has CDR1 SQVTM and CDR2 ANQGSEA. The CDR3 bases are TGCAGCGTTGAATTATCTGGAAACACCATATATTTT. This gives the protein CSVELSGNTIYF.

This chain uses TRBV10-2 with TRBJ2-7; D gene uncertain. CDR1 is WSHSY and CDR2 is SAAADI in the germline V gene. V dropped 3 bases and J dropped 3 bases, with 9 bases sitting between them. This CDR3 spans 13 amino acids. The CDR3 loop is CASSDLGGYEQYF. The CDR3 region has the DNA TGCGCCAGCAGTGACTTAGGCGGCTACGAGCAGTACTTC.

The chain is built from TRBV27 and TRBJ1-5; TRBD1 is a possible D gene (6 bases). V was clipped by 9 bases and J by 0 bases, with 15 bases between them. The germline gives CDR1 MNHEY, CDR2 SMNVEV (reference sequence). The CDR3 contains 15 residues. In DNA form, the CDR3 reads TGTGCCAGGGGGGCCCTCGGAGATAGCAATCAGCCCCAGCATTTT. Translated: CARGALGDSNQPQHF.

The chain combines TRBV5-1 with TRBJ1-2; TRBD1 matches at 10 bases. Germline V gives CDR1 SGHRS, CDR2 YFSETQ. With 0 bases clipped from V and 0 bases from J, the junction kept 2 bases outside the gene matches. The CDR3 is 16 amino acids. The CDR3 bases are TGCGCCAGCAGCTTGGGACAGGGGGCAGCTAACTATGGCTACACCTTC. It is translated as CASSLGQGAANYGYTF.

The CDR3 region is CASSWNSGSINEQYF. For the CDR3, the DNA is TGTGCCAGCAGCTGGAATAGCGGGAGCATTAACGAGCAGTACTTC. The chain couples TRBV11-2 to TRBJ2-7; 9 bases map to TRBD2. Germline V gene lookup returns CDR1 SGHAT and CDR2 FQNNGV. The CDR3 covers 15 residues. The junction had 9 bases not matched to a gene; V was cut back by 4 bases and J by 5 bases.

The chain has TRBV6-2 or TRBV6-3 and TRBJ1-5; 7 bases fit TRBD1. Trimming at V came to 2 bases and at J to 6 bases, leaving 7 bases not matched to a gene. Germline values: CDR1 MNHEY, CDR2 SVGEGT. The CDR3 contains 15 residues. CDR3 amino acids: CASSYRGPSGQPQHF. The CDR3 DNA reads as TGTGCCAGCAGTTACAGGGGGCCATCGGGTCAGCCCCAGCATTTT.

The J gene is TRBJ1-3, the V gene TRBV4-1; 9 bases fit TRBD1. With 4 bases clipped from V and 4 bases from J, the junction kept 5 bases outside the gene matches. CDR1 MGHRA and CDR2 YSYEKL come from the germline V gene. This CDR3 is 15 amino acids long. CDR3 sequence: CASSRGTGIGNTIYF. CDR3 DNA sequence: TGCGCCAGCAGCCGTGGGACAGGGATAGGAAACACCATATATTTT.

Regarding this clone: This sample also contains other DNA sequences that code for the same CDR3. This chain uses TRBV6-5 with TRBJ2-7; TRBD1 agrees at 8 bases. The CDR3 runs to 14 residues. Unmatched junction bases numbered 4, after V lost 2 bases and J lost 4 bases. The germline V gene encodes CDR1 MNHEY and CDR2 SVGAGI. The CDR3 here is CASSYGQGGYEQYF. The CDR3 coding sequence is TGTGCCAGCAGTTACGGACAGGGCGGGTACGAGCAGTACTTC.

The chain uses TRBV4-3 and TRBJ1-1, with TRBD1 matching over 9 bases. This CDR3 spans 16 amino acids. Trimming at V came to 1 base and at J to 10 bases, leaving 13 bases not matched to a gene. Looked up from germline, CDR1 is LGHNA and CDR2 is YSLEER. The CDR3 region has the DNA TGCGCCAGCAGCCAAGGTGGGACAGGGCGTTTTCCAGGAGCTTTCTTT. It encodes CASSQGGTGRFPGAFF.

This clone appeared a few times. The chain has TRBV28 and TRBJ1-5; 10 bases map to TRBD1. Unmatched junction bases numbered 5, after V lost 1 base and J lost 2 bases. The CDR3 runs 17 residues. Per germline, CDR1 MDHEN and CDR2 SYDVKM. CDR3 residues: CASSLSGTGDRNQPQHF. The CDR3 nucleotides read TGTGCCAGCAGTTTATCAGGGACAGGGGACCGCAATCAGCCCCAGCATTTT.

CDR3 sequence (DNA): TGTGCCAGCAGTATCGGGGGGATCTACGAGCAGTACTTC. Translated, it gives CASSIGGIYEQYF. V usage is TRBV12-3 or TRBV12-4 and J usage is TRBJ2-7; 7 bases fit TRBD2. After removal of 5 bases from V and 3 bases from J, the junction contained 4 bases not matched to a gene. The CDR3 sequence is 13 residues long.

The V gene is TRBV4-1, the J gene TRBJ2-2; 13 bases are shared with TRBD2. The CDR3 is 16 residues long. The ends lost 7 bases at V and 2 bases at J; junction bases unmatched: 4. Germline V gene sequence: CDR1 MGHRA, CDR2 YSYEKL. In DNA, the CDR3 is TGCGCCAGCAAAGGACTAGCGGGAGTTAACACCGGGGAGCTGTTTTTT. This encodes CASKGLAGVNTGELFF.

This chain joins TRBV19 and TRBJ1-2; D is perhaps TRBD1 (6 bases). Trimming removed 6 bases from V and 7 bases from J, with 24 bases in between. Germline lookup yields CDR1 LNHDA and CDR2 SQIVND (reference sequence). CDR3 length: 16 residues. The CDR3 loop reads CASSVRTDVILSGYTF. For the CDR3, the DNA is TGTGCCAGTAGCGTTAGGACAGATGTGATACTATCTGGCTACACCTTC.

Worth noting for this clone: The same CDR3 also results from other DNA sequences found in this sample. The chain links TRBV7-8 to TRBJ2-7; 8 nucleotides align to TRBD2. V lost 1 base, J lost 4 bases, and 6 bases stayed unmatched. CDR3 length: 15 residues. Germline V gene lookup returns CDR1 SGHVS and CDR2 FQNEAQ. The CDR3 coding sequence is TGTGCCAGCAGCTTAGGAGCGGGGGCGGGTTACGAGCAGTACTTC. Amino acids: CASSLGAGAGYEQYF.

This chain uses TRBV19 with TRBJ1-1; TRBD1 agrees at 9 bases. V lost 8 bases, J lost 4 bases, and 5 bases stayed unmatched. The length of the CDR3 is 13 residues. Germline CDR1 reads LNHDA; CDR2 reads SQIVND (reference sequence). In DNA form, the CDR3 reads TGTGCCAGTGTGGACAGGGGTAGCACTGAAGCTTTCTTT. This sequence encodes CASVDRGSTEAFF.

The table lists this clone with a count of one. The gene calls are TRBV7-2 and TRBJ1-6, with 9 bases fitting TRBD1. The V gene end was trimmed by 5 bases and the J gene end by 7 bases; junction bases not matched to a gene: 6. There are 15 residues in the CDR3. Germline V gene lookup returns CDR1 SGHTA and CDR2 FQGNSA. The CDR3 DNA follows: TGTGCCAGCAGCCCGCAAGGGACAGGGAATTCACCCCTCCACTTT. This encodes CASSPQGTGNSPLHF.

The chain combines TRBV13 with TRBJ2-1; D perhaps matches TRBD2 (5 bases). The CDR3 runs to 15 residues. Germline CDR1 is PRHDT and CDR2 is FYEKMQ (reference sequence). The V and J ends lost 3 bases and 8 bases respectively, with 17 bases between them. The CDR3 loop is CASSFLVEGWDEQFF. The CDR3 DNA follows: TGTGCCAGCAGCTTTTTGGTTGAGGGTTGGGATGAGCAGTTCTTC.